The clone carrying this T cell receptor (beta chain) has more than one count but fewer than ten. This sample was taken from a study of blood T cell repertoires in COVID-19. CDR1 is SGHTA and CDR2 is FQGNSA in the germline V gene. The CDR3 length is 15 residues. The V segment lost 6 bases and the J segment 1 base; nucleotides outside the gene matches: 4. The method was immunoSEQ multiplex PCR; TCRdb's version includes in-frame clones alone and lacks a portion of them. The repertoire holds under 150,000 clones, 75% to 90% seen once, with 7.5% to 10% in the top ten. V usage is TRBV7-2 and J usage is TRBJ2-1, with 9 nucleotides matching TRBD2. Sequencing was carried out using peripheral blood. The receptor's source is a woman in her forties with acute or convalescent COVID-19. CDR3 in DNA: TGTGCCAGCAGTTTTAGCGGGGGTTCCTACAATGAGCAGTTCTTC. This encodes CASSFSGGSYNEQFF. Together with reference TRBV7-2 and TRBJ2-1, the CDR3 gives the full variable domain: GAGVSQSPSNKVTEKGKDVELRCDPISGHTALYWYRQSLGQGLEFLIYFQGNSAPDKSGLPSDRFSAERTGGSVSTLTIQRTQQEDSAVYLCASSFSGGSYNEQFFGPGTRLTVL.